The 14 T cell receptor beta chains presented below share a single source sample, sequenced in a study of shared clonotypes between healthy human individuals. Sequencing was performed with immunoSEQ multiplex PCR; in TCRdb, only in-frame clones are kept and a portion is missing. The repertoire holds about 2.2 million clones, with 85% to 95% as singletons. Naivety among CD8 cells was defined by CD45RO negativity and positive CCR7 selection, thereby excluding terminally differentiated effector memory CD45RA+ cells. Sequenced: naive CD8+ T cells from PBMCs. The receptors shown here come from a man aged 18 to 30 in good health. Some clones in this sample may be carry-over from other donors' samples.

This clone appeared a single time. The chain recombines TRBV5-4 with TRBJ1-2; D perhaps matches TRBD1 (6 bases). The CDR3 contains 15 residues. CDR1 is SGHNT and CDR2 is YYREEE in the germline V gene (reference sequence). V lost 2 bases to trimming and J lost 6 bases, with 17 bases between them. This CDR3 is CASSFMGGSEDGYTF. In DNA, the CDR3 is TGTGCCAGCAGCTTCATGGGGGGCTCGGAGGATGGCTACACCTTC.

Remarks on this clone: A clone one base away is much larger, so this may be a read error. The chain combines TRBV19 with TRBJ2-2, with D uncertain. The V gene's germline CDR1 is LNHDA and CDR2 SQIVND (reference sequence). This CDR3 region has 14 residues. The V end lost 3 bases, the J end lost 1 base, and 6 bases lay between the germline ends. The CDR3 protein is CASSMVGNTGELFF. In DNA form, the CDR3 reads TGTGCCAGTAGTATGGTAGGGAACACCGGGGAGCTGTTTTTT.

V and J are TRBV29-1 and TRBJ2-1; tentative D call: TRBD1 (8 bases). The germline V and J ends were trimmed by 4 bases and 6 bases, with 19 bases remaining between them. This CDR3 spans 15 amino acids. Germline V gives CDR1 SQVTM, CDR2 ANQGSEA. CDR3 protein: CSVAGRDRRLNEQFF. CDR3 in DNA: TGCAGCGTTGCAGGGAGGGACAGGAGACTCAATGAGCAGTTCTTC.

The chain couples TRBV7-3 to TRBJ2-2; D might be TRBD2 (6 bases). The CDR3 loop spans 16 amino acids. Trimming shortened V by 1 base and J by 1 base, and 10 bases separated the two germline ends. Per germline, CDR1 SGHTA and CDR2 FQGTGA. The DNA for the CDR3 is TGTGCCAGCAGCTTAATGGGAGGTGGGAACACCGGGGAGCTGTTTTTT. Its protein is CASSLMGGGNTGELFF.

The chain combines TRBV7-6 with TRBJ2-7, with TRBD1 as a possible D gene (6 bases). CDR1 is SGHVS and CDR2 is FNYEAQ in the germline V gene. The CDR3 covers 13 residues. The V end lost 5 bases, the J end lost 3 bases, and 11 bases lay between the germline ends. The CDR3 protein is CASSHGTNYEQYF. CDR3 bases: TGTGCCAGCAGCCACGGGACAAACTACGAGCAGTACTTC.

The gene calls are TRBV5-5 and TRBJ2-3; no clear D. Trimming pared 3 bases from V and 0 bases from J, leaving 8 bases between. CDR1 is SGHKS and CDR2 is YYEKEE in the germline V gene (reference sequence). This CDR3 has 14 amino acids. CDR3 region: CASSWAPSTDTQYF. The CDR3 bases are TGTGCCAGCAGCTGGGCCCCTAGCACAGATACGCAGTATTTT.

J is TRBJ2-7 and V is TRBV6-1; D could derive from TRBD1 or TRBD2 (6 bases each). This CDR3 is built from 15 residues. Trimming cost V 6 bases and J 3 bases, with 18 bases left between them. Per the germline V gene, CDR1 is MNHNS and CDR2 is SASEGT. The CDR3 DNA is TGTGCCAGCAGCCCCAAAGGGGGACTTAACTACGAGCAGTACTTC. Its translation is CASSPKGGLNYEQYF.

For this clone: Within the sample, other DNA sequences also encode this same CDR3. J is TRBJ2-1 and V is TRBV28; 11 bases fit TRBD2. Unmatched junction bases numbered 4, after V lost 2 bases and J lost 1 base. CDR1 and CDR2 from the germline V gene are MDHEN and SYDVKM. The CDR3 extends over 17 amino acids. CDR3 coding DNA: TGTGCCAGCAGTTTAGGGACTAGCGGATCTTCCTACAATGAGCAGTTCTTC. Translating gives CASSLGTSGSSYNEQFF.

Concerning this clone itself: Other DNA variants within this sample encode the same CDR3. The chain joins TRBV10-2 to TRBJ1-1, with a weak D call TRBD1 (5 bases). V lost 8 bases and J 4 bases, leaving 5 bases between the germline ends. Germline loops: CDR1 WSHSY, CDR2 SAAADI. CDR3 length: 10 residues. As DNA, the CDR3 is TGCGCCAGCGGGGGCACTGAAGCTTTCTTT. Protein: CASGGTEAFF.

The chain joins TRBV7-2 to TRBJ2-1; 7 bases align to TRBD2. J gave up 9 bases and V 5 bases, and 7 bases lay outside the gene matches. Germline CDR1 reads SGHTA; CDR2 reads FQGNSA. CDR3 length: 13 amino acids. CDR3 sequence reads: CASSLLASGEQFF. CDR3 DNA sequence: TGTGCCAGCAGCCTCCTGGCTAGCGGTGAGCAGTTCTTC.

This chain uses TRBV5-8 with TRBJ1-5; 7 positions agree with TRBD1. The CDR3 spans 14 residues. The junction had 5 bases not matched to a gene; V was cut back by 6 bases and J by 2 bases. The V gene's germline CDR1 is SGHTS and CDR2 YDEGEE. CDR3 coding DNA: TGTGCCAGCAACCATGGACAGGGCAATCAGCCCCAGCATTTT. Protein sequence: CASNHGQGNQPQHF.

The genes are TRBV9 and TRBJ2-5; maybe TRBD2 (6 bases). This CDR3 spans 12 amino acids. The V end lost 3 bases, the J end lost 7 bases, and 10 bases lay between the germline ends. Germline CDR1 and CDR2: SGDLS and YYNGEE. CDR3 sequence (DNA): TGTGCCAGCAGCGGGGAGGCGAGGACCCAGTACTTC. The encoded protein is CASSGEARTQYF.

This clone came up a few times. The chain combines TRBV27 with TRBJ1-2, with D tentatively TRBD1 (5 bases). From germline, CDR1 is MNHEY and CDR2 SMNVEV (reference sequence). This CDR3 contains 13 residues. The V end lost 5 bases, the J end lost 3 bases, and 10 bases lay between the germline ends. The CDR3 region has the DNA TGTGCCAGCAGTACCAGGGTGGACTATGGCTACACCTTC. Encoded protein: CASSTRVDYGYTF.

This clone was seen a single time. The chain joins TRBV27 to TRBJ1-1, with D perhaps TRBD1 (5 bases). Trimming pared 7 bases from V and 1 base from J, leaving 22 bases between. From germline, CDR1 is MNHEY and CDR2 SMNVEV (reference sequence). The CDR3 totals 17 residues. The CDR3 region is CASTPSSGESWNTEAFF. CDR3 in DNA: TGTGCCAGCACCCCTTCTTCGGGGGAAAGTTGGAACACTGAAGCTTTCTTT.